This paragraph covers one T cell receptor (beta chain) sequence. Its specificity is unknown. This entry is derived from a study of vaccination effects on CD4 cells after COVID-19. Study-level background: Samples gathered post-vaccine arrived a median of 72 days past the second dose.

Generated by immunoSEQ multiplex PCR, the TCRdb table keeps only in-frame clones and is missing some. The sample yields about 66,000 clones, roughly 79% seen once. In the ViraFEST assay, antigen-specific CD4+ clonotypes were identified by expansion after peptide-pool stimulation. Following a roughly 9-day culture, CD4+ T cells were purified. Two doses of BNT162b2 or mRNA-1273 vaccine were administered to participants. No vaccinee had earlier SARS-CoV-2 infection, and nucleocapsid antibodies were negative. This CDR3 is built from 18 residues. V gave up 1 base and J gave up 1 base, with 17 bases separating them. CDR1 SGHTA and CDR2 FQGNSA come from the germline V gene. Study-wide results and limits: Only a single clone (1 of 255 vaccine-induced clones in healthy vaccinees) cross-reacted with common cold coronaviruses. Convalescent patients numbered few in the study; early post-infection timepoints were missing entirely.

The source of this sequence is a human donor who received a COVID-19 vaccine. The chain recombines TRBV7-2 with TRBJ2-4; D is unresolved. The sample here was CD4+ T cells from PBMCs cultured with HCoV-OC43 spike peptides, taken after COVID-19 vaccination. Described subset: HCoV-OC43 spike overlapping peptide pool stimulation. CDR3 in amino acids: CASSLELLGVGAKNIQYF. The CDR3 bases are TGTGCCAGCAGCTTAGAGTTGCTTGGGGTTGGGGCCAAAAACATTCAGTACTTC.